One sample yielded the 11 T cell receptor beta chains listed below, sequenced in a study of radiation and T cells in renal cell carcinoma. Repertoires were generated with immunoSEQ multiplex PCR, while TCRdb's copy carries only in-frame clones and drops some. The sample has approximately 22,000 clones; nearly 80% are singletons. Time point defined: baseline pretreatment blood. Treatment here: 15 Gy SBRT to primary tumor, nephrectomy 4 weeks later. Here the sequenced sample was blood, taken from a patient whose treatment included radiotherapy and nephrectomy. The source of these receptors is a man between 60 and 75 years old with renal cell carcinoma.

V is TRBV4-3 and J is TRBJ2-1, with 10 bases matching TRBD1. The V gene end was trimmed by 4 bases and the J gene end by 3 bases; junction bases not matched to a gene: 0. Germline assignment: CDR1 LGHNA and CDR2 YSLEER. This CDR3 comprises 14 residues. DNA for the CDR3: TGCGCCAGCAGCCGGACAGGGGGCTACAATGAGCAGTTCTTC. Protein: CASSRTGGYNEQFF.

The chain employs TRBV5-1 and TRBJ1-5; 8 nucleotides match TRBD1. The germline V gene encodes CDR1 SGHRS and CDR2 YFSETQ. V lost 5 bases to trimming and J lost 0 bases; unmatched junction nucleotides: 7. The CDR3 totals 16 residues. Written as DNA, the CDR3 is TGCGCCAGCAGTCCAGGGGGCCTTACTAGCAATCAGCCCCAGCATTTT. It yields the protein CASSPGGLTSNQPQHF.

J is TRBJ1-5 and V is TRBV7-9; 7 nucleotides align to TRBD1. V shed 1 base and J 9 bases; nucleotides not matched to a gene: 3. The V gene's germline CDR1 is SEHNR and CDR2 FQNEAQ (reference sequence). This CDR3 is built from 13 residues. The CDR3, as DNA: TGTGCCAGCAGCTTAGGACAGGGCGGGCCCCAGCATTTT. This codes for CASSLGQGGPQHF.

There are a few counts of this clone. The CDR3 sequence: CASSIVENTEAFF. CDR3 DNA sequence: TGTGCCAGCAGCATTGTAGAAAACACTGAAGCTTTCTTT. The chain has TRBV7-8 and TRBJ1-1; D gene unclear. The germline gives CDR1 SGHVS, CDR2 FQNEAQ. V shed 5 bases and J shed 2 bases, with 9 bases lying between them. The CDR3 loop spans 13 amino acids.

CDR3 nucleotide sequence: TGTGCTAGTGTTGCGGGACAGGGTCGAATAGATACGCAGTATTTT. It encodes CASVAGQGRIDTQYF. The rearrangement links TRBV12-5 to TRBJ2-3, with TRBD1 identical over 9 bases. The junction had 10 bases not matched to a gene; V was cut back by 7 bases and J by 5 bases. The CDR3 has 15 amino acids. Germline V gene sequence: CDR1 LGHNT, CDR2 FRNRAP.

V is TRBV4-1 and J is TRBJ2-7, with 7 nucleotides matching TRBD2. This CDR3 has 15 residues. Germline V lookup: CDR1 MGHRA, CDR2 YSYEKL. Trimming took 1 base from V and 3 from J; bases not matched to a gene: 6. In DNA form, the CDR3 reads TGCGCCAGCAGCCAAGCTGCTAGCGGAGACTACGAGCAGTACTTC. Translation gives CASSQAASGDYEQYF.

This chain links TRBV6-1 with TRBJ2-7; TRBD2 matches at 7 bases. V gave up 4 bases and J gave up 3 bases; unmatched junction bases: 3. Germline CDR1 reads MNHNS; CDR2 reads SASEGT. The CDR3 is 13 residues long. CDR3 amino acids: CASSVGTNYEQYF. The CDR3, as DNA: TGTGCCAGCAGTGTCGGGACTAACTACGAGCAGTACTTC.

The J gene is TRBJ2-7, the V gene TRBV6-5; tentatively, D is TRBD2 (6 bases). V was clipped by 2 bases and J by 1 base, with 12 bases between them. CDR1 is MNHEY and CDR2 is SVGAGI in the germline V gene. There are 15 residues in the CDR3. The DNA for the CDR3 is TGTGCCAGCAGTTACGGTAGCGGAGGTTCCTACGAGCAGTACTTC. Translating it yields CASSYGSGGSYEQYF.

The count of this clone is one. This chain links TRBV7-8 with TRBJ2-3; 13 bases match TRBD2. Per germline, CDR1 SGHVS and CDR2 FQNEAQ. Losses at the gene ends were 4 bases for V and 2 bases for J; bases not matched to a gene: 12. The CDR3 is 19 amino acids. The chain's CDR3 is CASSYGLAGESLPTDTQYF. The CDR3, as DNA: TGTGCCAGCAGCTACGGACTAGCGGGAGAGTCTCTGCCCACAGATACGCAGTATTTT.

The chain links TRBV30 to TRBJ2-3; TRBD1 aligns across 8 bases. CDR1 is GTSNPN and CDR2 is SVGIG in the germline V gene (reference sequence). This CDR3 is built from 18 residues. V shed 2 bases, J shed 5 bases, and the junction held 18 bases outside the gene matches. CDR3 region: CAWSTPTPRTGRRDTQYF. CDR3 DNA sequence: TGTGCCTGGAGTACACCTACTCCGAGGACAGGGAGAAGAGATACGCAGTATTTT.

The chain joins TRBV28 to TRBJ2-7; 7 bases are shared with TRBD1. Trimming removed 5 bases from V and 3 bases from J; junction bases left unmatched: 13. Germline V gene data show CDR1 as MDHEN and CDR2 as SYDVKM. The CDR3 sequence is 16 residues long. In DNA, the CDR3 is TGTGCCAGCAGTCCTCCACGGACAGGCTCAATCTACGAGCAGTACTTC. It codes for CASSPPRTGSIYEQYF.